These T cell receptor beta chains were read from a single sample in a study of cytotoxic CD8 clonotypes in ibrutinib-treated CLL. Measured with immunoSEQ multiplex PCR; TCRdb has only the in-frame clones, and not every one. In the table there are more than 85,000 clones, approximately 82% of which are singletons. Source: PBMCs, taken after 12 months of ibrutinib treatment. These receptors were obtained from a human donor with chronic lymphocytic leukemia. The CDR3 runs from the conserved cysteine through the conserved F or W. The order of the fields is clone size, V gene, J gene, D gene, CDR3 DNA, CDR3 protein. A D gene is named only where the DNA matches it firmly. Size tells how often a clone was seen (once, few, many) or the class of an expanded clone, and some rows leave it out.

>NA|TRBV2|TRBJ1-1|NA
TGTGCCAGCAGTGGGGACCTTATGAACACTGAAGCTTTCTTT
CASSGDLMNTEAFF
>NA|TRBV10-1|TRBJ1-1|TRBD1
TGCGCCAGCAGTGAGTCGGACAGGGTGGCTTTCTTT
CASSESDRVAFF
>NA|TRBV19|TRBJ1-3|NA
TGTGCCAGTAGGACTGACTTGAGCTCTGGAAACACCATATATTTT
CASRTDLSSGNTIYF
>many|TRBV23-1|TRBJ1-3|NA
TGCGCCGGCCCAGGAAACACCATATATTTT
CAGPGNTIYF
>NA|TRBV30|TRBJ1-2|TRBD1
TGTGCCTGGAGACCAGGGGGTAACTATGGCTACACCTTC
CAWRPGGNYGYTF
>NA|TRBV9|TRBJ1-2|NA
TGTGCCAGCAGCGTAGTGGGGTTGTTAGGCTACACCTTC
CASSVVGLLGYTF
>NA|TRBV6-6|TRBJ1-1|NA
TGTGCCAGCAGTTCCCAGGGGAACACTGAAGCTTTCTTT
CASSSQGNTEAFF
>NA|TRBV5-1|TRBJ2-2|NA
TGCGCCAGCAGCTTGGCGGCAGGGACATACACCGGGGAGCTGTTTTTT
CASSLAAGTYTGELFF
>NA|TRBV7-2|TRBJ2-5|NA
TGTGCCAGCAGCCCCCCCGGCTACCAAGAGACCCAGTACTTC
CASSPPGYQETQYF
>few|TRBV7-3|TRBJ2-2|TRBD1
TGTGCCAGCAGCTTAACCGGACAGGGCACCGGGGAGCTGTTTTTT
CASSLTGQGTGELFF
>NA|TRBV5-1|TRBJ2-1|TRBD2
TGCGCCAGCAGCTCTACTAGCGGGGGCTATGAGCAGTTCTTC
CASSSTSGGYEQFF
>NA|TRBV7-2|TRBJ2-7|TRBD1
TGTGCCAGCAGCTACCAGACAGGGGACTACGAGCAGTACTTC
CASSYQTGDYEQYF
>NA|TRBV4-2|TRBJ1-6|NA
TGTGCCAGCAGCCAAGAAGCGGCTGAATATTCACCCCTCCACTTT
CASSQEAAEYSPLHF
>NA|TRBV6-5|TRBJ2-1|TRBD2
TGTGCCAGCAGTTTAACGGGGGGGGCTATAAATGAGCAGTTCTTC
CASSLTGGAINEQFF
>NA|TRBV5-3|TRBJ2-2|NA
TGTGCCAGAAGCTTGGAAGGACAGACCGGGGAGCTGTTTTTT
CARSLEGQTGELFF
>NA|TRBV11-2|TRBJ1-1|TRBD1
TGTGCCAGCAGCCCCGCGGGACAGGGTGGTTTCTTT
CASSPAGQGGFF
>NA|TRBV5-4|TRBJ2-5|TRBD2
TGTGCCAGCAGCTTCGGGACTAGCGGGGGGCTCCAAGAGACCCAGTACTTC
CASSFGTSGGLQETQYF
>NA|TRBV4-1|TRBJ2-1|NA
TGCGCCAGCAGCCCGCCTGGGAGAAGGGCTTACAATGAGCAGTTCTTC
CASSPPGRRAYNEQFF
>NA|TRBV18|TRBJ2-1|NA
TGTGCCAGCTCACCGAATGATGGCGGCTACAATGAGCAGTTCTTC
CASSPNDGGYNEQFF
>NA|TRBV28|TRBJ2-7|TRBD1
TGTGCCAGCTCATCCGGGACAGGGGGAACGGCGCAGTACTTC
CASSSGTGGTAQYF
>few|TRBV25-1|TRBJ2-3|TRBD1
TGTGCCAGCAGTGAACCGGACAGGGGGCGAGGAGATACGCAGTATTTT
CASSEPDRGRGDTQYF
>NA|TRBV28|TRBJ1-1|NA
TGTGCCAGCATCAACCTAGCAGGACACACTGAAGCTTTCTTT
CASINLAGHTEAFF
>NA|TRBV4-3|TRBJ2-7|NA
TGCGCCAGCAGCCTTCAGGTTGGGAGCTACTACGAGCAGTACTTC
CASSLQVGSYYEQYF
>NA|TRBV19|TRBJ1-2|NA
TGTGCCAGTATTGGCAGGGAAGATGGCTACACCTTC
CASIGREDGYTF
>NA|TRBV6-5|TRBJ1-1|NA
TGTGCCAGCGTGTCGTTATCCTTTAACACTGAAGCTTTCTTT
CASVSLSFNTEAFF
>once|TRBV5-1|TRBJ2-1|TRBD2
TGCGCCAGCAGCTTGGATGGGACTAGGCCTTTTGGGGCCTACACGAATGAGCAGTTCTTC
CASSLDGTRPFGAYTNEQFF
>NA|TRBV18|TRBJ1-1|NA
TGTGCCAGCTCACCCGCCTCCAACACTGAAGCTTTCTTT
CASSPASNTEAFF
>NA|TRBV5-1|TRBJ1-1|TRBD1
TGCGCCAGCAGCTTGGGACAGGGGGTAGTAGGCACTGAAGCTTTCTTT
CASSLGQGVVGTEAFF
>NA|TRBV6-1|TRBJ2-5|NA
TGTGCCAGCAGTGAAGGAGGGAAGGCCAAAGAGACCCAGTACTTC
CASSEGGKAKETQYF
>NA|TRBV5-1|TRBJ2-7|NA
TGCGCCAGCAGCTTGAACCAGGGTGGCTACGAGCAGTACTTC
CASSLNQGGYEQYF
>NA|TRBV27|TRBJ2-5|TRBD2
TGTGCCAGCAGTTCTCGCGGGGGACAAGAGACCCAGTACTTC
CASSSRGGQETQYF
>NA|TRBV5-4|TRBJ2-5|TRBD2
TGTGCCAGCAGCTGGACTAGCGGGGGTCAAGAGACCCAGTACTTC
CASSWTSGGQETQYF
>NA|TRBV4-1|TRBJ2-2|NA
TGCGCCAGCAGCTCGCCGGGGTCTGACACCGGGGAGCTGTTTTTT
CASSSPGSDTGELFF
>NA|TRBV4-3|TRBJ2-7|TRBD2
TGCGCCAGCAGCCAAGATATCGGGGTAGCGGGGCCCTATTTGGAGCAGTACTTC
CASSQDIGVAGPYLEQYF
>NA|TRBV2|TRBJ2-2|TRBD1
TGTGCCAGCAGCGCCCGGACAGGGACTTTTAACACCGGGGAGCTGTTTTTT
CASSARTGTFNTGELFF
>NA|TRBV7-9|TRBJ2-3|TRBD1
TGTGCCAGCAGCTTTAGGACAGGGGAGAAAGATACGCAGTATTTT
CASSFRTGEKDTQYF
>NA|TRBV19|TRBJ2-2|TRBD2
TGTGCCAGTAGTATGGACGCACTCGCGGGGGGTGGGACCGGGGAGCTGTTTTTT
CASSMDALAGGGTGELFF
>once|TRBV7-2|TRBJ1-2|NA
TGTGCCAGCAGCTTAGCCGGGCCAGGCTATGGCTACACCTTC
CASSLAGPGYGYTF
>NA|TRBV10-3|TRBJ2-7|TRBD1
TGTGCCATCAGTGAGACAGGACAGGGCTACGAGCAGTACTTC
CAISETGQGYEQYF
>NA|TRBV10-3|TRBJ2-5|NA
TGTGCCATCAGTGAGTCCGGAAAAGAGACCCAGTACTTC
CAISESGKETQYF
>once|TRBV7-9|TRBJ1-4|TRBD1
TGTGCCAGCAGCTTACCGGGACAGGGTCGAGTGAAACTGTTTTTT
CASSLPGQGRVKLFF
>NA|TRBV6-5|TRBJ1-1|NA
TGTGCCAGCAGTTCGCCAGGAGACACTGAAGCTTTCTTT
CASSSPGDTEAFF
>NA|TRBV30|TRBJ2-7|TRBD1
TGTGCCTGGGGGACAGATGGATACGAGCAGTACTTC
CAWGTDGYEQYF
>once|TRBV18|TRBJ1-2|NA
TGTGCCAGCTCACCACTTGACACTTACTATGGCTACACCTTC
CASSPLDTYYGYTF
>NA|TRBV6-6|TRBJ2-7|TRBD1
TGTGCCAGCAGTTATCAGGGGGCCCACGAGCAGTACTTC
CASSYQGAHEQYF
>many|TRBV6-6|TRBJ1-6|NA
TGTGCCAGCAGTTATGAGGCGTCACCCCTCCACTTT
CASSYEASPLHF
>NA|TRBV6-1|TRBJ2-7|TRBD1
TGTGCCAGCAGTGGACAGGGAAGAGGAGCCGAGCAGTACTTC
CASSGQGRGAEQYF
>NA|TRBV16|TRBJ1-6|NA
TGTGCCAGCAGCCAATGGGGCGGCGGTTCTGGGTCACCCCTCCACTTT
CASSQWGGGSGSPLHF
>NA|TRBV7-3|TRBJ2-3|NA
TGTGCCAGCAGCTTATGGGGGTCAAGAGACACAGATACGCAGTATTTT
CASSLWGSRDTDTQYF
>NA|TRBV7-3|TRBJ2-1|TRBD1
TGTGCCAGCAGCCCGGGGCAGGGGGCGCGGGGTGAGCAGTTCTTC
CASSPGQGARGEQFF
>NA|TRBV15|TRBJ2-4|TRBD1
TGTGCCACCAGCAGGAGGGGTTCCGGGACAGGGGGAAACATTCAGTACTTC
CATSRRGSGTGGNIQYF
>NA|TRBV6-6|TRBJ2-1|NA
TGTGCCAGCAGGACACAGGGGGGAGGGAATGAGCAGTTCTTC
CASRTQGGGNEQFF
>NA|TRBV7-3|TRBJ2-6|TRBD1
TGTGCCAGCAGCTCTGACAGGGCGTCCGGGGCCAACGTCCTGACTTTC
CASSSDRASGANVLTF